This T cell receptor (beta chain) originates from a study of shared clonotypes between healthy human individuals. Profiled with immunoSEQ multiplex PCR; TCRdb holds only in-frame clones, not every one. The sample includes about 380,000 clones, 90% to 97% of them seen just once. The CDR3 length is 14 residues. Germline CDR1 SEHNR, CDR2 FQNEAQ (reference sequence). V lost 2 bases and J 1 base, leaving 5 bases between the germline ends. Sequenced material: memory CD8+ T cells sorted from blood. The sample's subset: CD45RO+ cells pooled with CCR7-negative TemRA cells. This TCR was sampled from a man in his thirties or forties in good health. The chain combines TRBV7-9 with TRBJ2-2; D remains ambiguous. In DNA, the CDR3 is TGTGCCAGCAGCTTAACCAGGAACACCGGGGAGCTGTTTTTT. It translates to CASSLTRNTGELFF.